This is a list of T cell receptor beta chains from one sample in a study of OX40 agonist ivuxolimab in advanced cancers. The assay was immunoSEQ multiplex PCR, and TCRdb's table has in-frame clones only and misses some. The sample consists of 50,000 to 65,000 clones, around 89% of them appearing once. The sample in question was CD4+ or CD8+ T cells sorted from blood, obtained in a trial of the OX40 agonist ivuxolimab. These receptors all come from an adult with an advanced solid tumor such as melanoma, head and neck, liver or kidney cancer. CDR3s include the opening cysteine and the closing phenylalanine or tryptophan. Fields, in order: D gene, V gene, clone size, J gene, CDR3 DNA, CDR3 protein. D genes are given only for firm matches. The listing skips clone size in some rows; elsewhere it reads once, few, many or a size class.

>.|TRBV27|.|TRBJ2-1
TGTGCCAGCAGAACAGGGAGGAGGGCCTACAATGAGCAGTTCTTC
CASRTGRRAYNEQFF
>.|TRBV29-1|.|TRBJ1-1
TGCAGCGTCTCCGGACGGAACACTGAAGCTTTCTTT
CSVSGRNTEAFF
>TRBD1|TRBV4-1|.|TRBJ2-3
TGCGCCAGCAGCCGGACGTCCGGACAGGGTACAGATACGCAGTATTTT
CASSRTSGQGTDTQYF
>TRBD1|TRBV6-1|once|TRBJ1-4
TGTGCCAGCAGTCTAGGGGGCGCCGGTGAAAAACTGTTTTTT
CASSLGGAGEKLFF
>.|TRBV28|.|TRBJ2-1
TGTGCCAGCAGTTTAAGGGGCTATGAGCAGTTCTTC
CASSLRGYEQFF
>.|TRBV7-9|.|TRBJ1-5
TGTGCCAGCAGCTTATCCGGGGGGAGCAGCAATCAGCCCCAGCATTTT
CASSLSGGSSNQPQHF
>.|TRBV9|.|TRBJ2-7
TGTGCCAGCAGCGTAAACATGAACGAGCAGTACTTC
CASSVNMNEQYF
>TRBD1|TRBV12-5|.|TRBJ1-1
TGTGCTAGTGGAACAGGGGCGATTGAAGCTTTCTTT
CASGTGAIEAFF
>.|TRBV25-1|.|TRBJ1-4
TGTGCCAGCAGTGAATCGGGGCGGAATGAAAAACTGTTTTTT
CASSESGRNEKLFF
>.|TRBV7-9|.|TRBJ1-5
TGTGCCAGCAGCGAAAATAGCAATCAGCCCCAGCATTTT
CASSENSNQPQHF
>.|TRBV18|.|TRBJ2-2
TGTGCCAGCTCACAGGAACCCGGGGAGCTGTTTTTT
CASSQEPGELFF
>.|TRBV5-1|.|TRBJ2-1
TGCGCCAGCAACGAGAATACCGGGACGGCGGGGAAGCAGTTCTTC
CASNENTGTAGKQFF
>TRBD1|TRBV6-5|.|TRBJ2-7
TGTGCCAGCAGTGATGGAGACAGGGTCTACGAGCAGTACTTC
CASSDGDRVYEQYF
>TRBD1|TRBV9|.|TRBJ2-7
TGTGCCAGCAGCGTAGCTCCCCAGGGGGTCTACGAGCAGTACTTC
CASSVAPQGVYEQYF
>.|TRBV7-9|.|TRBJ2-1
TGTGCCAGCAGCTTAGCTCTGGCTGGCGAGCAGTTCTTC
CASSLALAGEQFF
>.|TRBV6-5|.|TRBJ2-3
TGTGCCAGCAGTTACTCGCCCGCCGAATCTGCAGATACGCAGTATTTT
CASSYSPAESADTQYF
>TRBD1|TRBV19|few|TRBJ2-7
TGTGCCAGTAGTAGACTTCCGGGACAGGGCTACGAGCAGTACTTC
CASSRLPGQGYEQYF
>.|TRBV9|.|TRBJ2-7
TGTGCCAGCAGCTCCCGTCCAGGAGACGAGCAGTACTTC
CASSSRPGDEQYF
>TRBD2|TRBV5-8|.|TRBJ2-1
TGTGCCAGCAGCCGGGGGACTAGCGGGAGATCGCTCAATGAGCAGTTCTTC
CASSRGTSGRSLNEQFF
>.|TRBV6-5|.|TRBJ1-4
TGTGCCAGCAGTTATGGGAACTACAATGAAAAACTGTTTTTT
CASSYGNYNEKLFF
>.|TRBV4-2|once|TRBJ1-4
TGTGCCAGCAGCCGGACAGATTCTAATGAAAAACTGTTTTTT
CASSRTDSNEKLFF
>.|TRBV4-1|.|TRBJ2-7
TGCGCCAGCAGCCATAATACAGGGTCTGCGTCCTACGAGCAGTACTTC
CASSHNTGSASYEQYF
>.|TRBV4-2|.|TRBJ2-7
TGTGCCAGCAGCCAAGATGCCCTAGCGGCCGTGGCCAGGGGGGGCGAGCAGTACTTC
CASSQDALAAVARGGEQYF
>TRBD1|TRBV6-6|.|TRBJ1-6
TGTGCCAGCAGACAGACAGGGGGCTTGGATTCACCCCTCCACTTT
CASRQTGGLDSPLHF
>.|TRBV21-1|.|TRBJ2-2
TGTGCCAGCAGCACTACTGAGCTTCCCGGGGAGCTGTTTTTT
CASSTTELPGELFF
>TRBD1|TRBV13|.|TRBJ2-3
TGTGCCAGCAGCTACCGGACAGGGGTAGCAGATACGCAGTATTTT
CASSYRTGVADTQYF
>.|TRBV19|.|TRBJ2-6
TGTGCCAGTAGTATAGATCTCCCGGCGTCGGGGGCCAACGTCCTGACTTTC
CASSIDLPASGANVLTF
>TRBD1|TRBV28|.|TRBJ2-4
TGTGCCAGCAATACGAACAGGGGGAATCAGTACTTC
CASNTNRGNQYF
>.|TRBV28|.|TRBJ2-7
TGTGCCAGCAGTTCCCCGGGGACGGGTGGCTACGAGCAGTACTTC
CASSSPGTGGYEQYF
>TRBD1|TRBV27|.|TRBJ2-3
TGTGCCAGCAGAGAGTCCGGGACAGGGGTCGGGTCAGATACGCAGTATTTT
CASRESGTGVGSDTQYF
>.|TRBV27|.|TRBJ1-6
TGTGCCAGCAGTTCAGGGTTCAATAATTCACCCCTCCACTTT
CASSSGFNNSPLHF
>.|TRBV5-1|few|TRBJ2-2
TGCGCCAGCAGTGACCAGCCCGGATACACCGGGGAGCTGTTTTTT
CASSDQPGYTGELFF
>.|TRBV28|.|TRBJ2-7
TGTGCCAGCAGATCAGGGGGGGTTTACGAGCAGTACTTC
CASRSGGVYEQYF
>TRBD1|TRBV19|.|TRBJ1-2
TGTGCCAGTAGTATACGGCCCAGGACAGGGCCCTATGGCTACACCTTC
CASSIRPRTGPYGYTF
>.|TRBV18|.|TRBJ1-1
TGTGCCAGCTCACCACCGACAGGCATGAACACTGAAGCTTTCTTT
CASSPPTGMNTEAFF
>TRBD1|TRBV29-1|.|TRBJ2-5
TGCAGCGTCCTAGGGGGCGTAGAGACCCAGTACTTC
CSVLGGVETQYF
>.|TRBV11-3|.|TRBJ2-1
TGTGCCAGCAGCATCGAGGAGGGAAATGAGCAGTTCTTC
CASSIEEGNEQFF
>TRBD1|TRBV4-1|.|TRBJ1-2
TGCGCCAGCAGCCCCGGACAGGGAACCCCCTATGGCTACACCTTC
CASSPGQGTPYGYTF
>.|TRBV6-5|.|TRBJ1-3
TGTGCCAGCAGTTACTCGACCCGGGCTGGAAACACCATATATTTT
CASSYSTRAGNTIYF
>TRBD1|TRBV30|.|TRBJ1-2
TGTGCCTGGGGACAGGACCACTATGGCTACACCTTC
CAWGQDHYGYTF
>TRBD1|TRBV25-1|.|TRBJ1-2
TGTGCCAGTCAGGGGGCAGGTGGCTACACCTTC
CASQGAGGYTF
>.|TRBV6-5|.|TRBJ2-5
TGTGCCAGCAGTGGGGACCAAAACCAAGAGACCCAGTACTTC
CASSGDQNQETQYF
>TRBD1|TRBV7-9|.|TRBJ2-4
TGTGCCAGCAGCCGATGGACAGGCCCAGCCAAAAACATTCAGTACTTC
CASSRWTGPAKNIQYF